This T cell receptor (beta chain) was recorded in a study of T cell responses to AZD1222 COVID-19 vaccine. Findings and caveats of the study: Baseline serology detected seropositivity in only a handful of AZD1222 recipients.

A word on this clone: Its antigen is as yet unknown.

Both about-4-week and about-12-week second-dose recipients were combined. Profiling relied on immunoSEQ multiplex PCR, and the TCRdb table lists in-frame clones only, not all of them. The sample shows fewer than 85,000 clones, roughly 80% of them seen only once. The sample in question was peripheral blood, obtained 28 days after the second AZD1222 dose. This receptor was obtained from an adult who received the AZD1222 COVID-19 vaccine.

The CDR3: CASSALPSGTSGRGEQYF. The CDR3 bases are TGTGCCAGCAGCGCGCTACCCTCCGGGACTAGCGGGAGAGGCGAGCAGTACTTC. The genes are TRBV11-2 and TRBJ2-7; TRBD2 matches 14 bases. Trimming cost V 5 bases and J 6 bases; bases outside gene matches: 15. CDR1 SGHAT and CDR2 FQNNGV come from the germline V gene. This CDR3 comprises 18 residues.